This T cell receptor beta chain is from a study of blood T cells in healthy people across ages. Turning to the study itself: Per every two T cells, about one barcoded beta molecule was captured by template switching.

A J-beta primer mix and a sample-barcoded 5' primer were used in a second PCR of about 6 to 12 cycles. A template-switch adaptor with 12 random nucleotides tagged each cDNA molecule. TCRdb re-called the 5' RACE reads through MiXCR, storing one row per CDR3 protein. The sample lists about 1,000,000 distinct CDR3 sequences; under 45% were seen once. With regard to this clonotype: The antigen is undetermined.

Total RNA amounts of at least 5 micrograms were extracted per sample. This CDR3 region has 12 residues. V lost 7 bases and J lost 5, with 12 bases in between. Per the germline V gene, CDR1 is MDHEN and CDR2 is SYDVKM. Overall study results and limits: Estimated diversity that came from one million T cells was considered an underestimate.

This TCR was recovered from a woman aged 55-70 years in good health. Input material: blood. The rearrangement links TRBV28 to TRBJ2-7; TRBD2 might be the D (5 bases). The CDR3, as DNA: TGTGCCAGCACCCGAGGGTGGCACGAGCAGTACTTC. Translation gives CASTRGWHEQYF.